This T cell receptor (beta chain) derives from a study of CD8 T cells in Susac syndrome. The CDR3 covers 16 residues. Germline assignment: CDR1 LNHNV and CDR2 YYDKDF (reference sequence). The germline V and J ends were trimmed by 0 bases and 3 bases, with 12 bases remaining between them. A quantity of 0.5 to 1 ug RNA underwent reverse transcription using random hexamers. TCRdb re-analysed the immunoSEQ multiplex PCR reads in MiXCR, keeping a single row per CDR3 protein. The sample holds around 230,000 distinct CDR3 sequences, 90% to 97% seen once. As judged by recently defined diagnostic criteria, patients with Susac syndrome had definite or probable disease. In contrast to the negatively isolated CD8+ and CD4+ T cells, TEMRA cells were FACS-enriched.

The sequenced sample was CD4+ T cells from PBMCs. The chain links TRBV15 to TRBJ2-1, with TRBD2 as a possible D gene (5 bases). This TCR came from a human donor with Susac syndrome. CDR3 region: CATSRDRGRSYNEQFF. The CDR3 DNA is TGTGCCACCAGCAGAGATCGAGGGAGAAGCTACAATGAGCAGTTCTTC.